This entry concerns a single T cell receptor beta chain. With 5 bases removed from V and 3 bases from J, the gap between germline ends came to 20 bases. CDR3 size: 15 residues. CDR1 and CDR2 from the germline V gene are GTSNPN and SVGIG (reference sequence). Two negative PCRs, clearance, or symptom resolution were required of recovered Cohort 3 donors. This specimen comes from a study of blood T cell repertoires in COVID-19. Original handling: Amplifying reference gene primers gave estimates of nucleated cell counts. Profiled with immunoSEQ multiplex PCR; TCRdb holds only in-frame clones, not every one. Clone size and V and J calls were adopted from that table, with D and trimming inferred from the DNA. Of over 350,000 clones listed, approximately 87% were seen once; the top ten hold about 10%.

The sequenced material came from PBMCs or T cells enriched from blood (not recorded which). The chain joins TRBV30 to TRBJ2-7, with a tentative D call TRBD2 (5 bases). The origin of this receptor is a woman aged 45 to 65 who had recovered from COVID-19. This CDR3 is CAWWPRELGVYEQYF. DNA of the CDR3: TGTGCCTGGTGGCCTAGGGAACTCGGGGTCTACGAGCAGTACTTC.